This TCR beta chain appears in the sequencing data of a study of blood T cell repertoires in COVID-19. Study overall: The samples span acute and convalescent COVID-19 from the United States, Italy and Spain. Sample material is recorded as cDNA or gDNA derived from T cells, B-cell-depleted T cells, or PBMCs.

Those enrolled in Seattle joined during active infection and were followed longitudinally afterward. Measured with immunoSEQ multiplex PCR; TCRdb has only the in-frame clones, and not every one. Of 54,000 or so clones listed, about 79% are singletons. The specimen was peripheral blood. The receptor's source is an elderly man with COVID-19, enrolled during active disease.

CDR3 bases: TGTGCCAGCAGTTTAGTGGACTCAAGCTCCTACAATGAGCAGTTCTTC. It yields the protein CASSLVDSSSYNEQFF. The rearrangement joins TRBV28 to TRBJ2-1; a weak D match, TRBD2 (5 bases). V lost 2 bases to trimming and J lost 0 bases, with 11 bases between them. Germline V gives CDR1 MDHEN, CDR2 SYDVKM. The CDR3 sequence is 16 residues long.